A single TCR beta chain is shown here with its context. The data stem from a study of regulatory T cells in long-lasting Graves disease. There are 15 residues in the CDR3. CDR1 is SGHDN, CDR2 FVKESK, per germline. The V end lost 4 bases, the J end lost 0 bases, and 12 bases lay between the germline ends. Time point in this sample: newly diagnosed GD, antithyroid drugs for less than 3 months. Extracted PBMC RNA gave rise to the TCR library. TCR beta libraries were built with iRepertoire HTBI primers and Arm-PCR of CDR3 regions. TCRdb re-derived calls from the multiplex PCR reads in MiXCR, one entry per CDR3 protein. This table has some 500,000 distinct CDR3 sequences, about 15% appearing once. These data were also filed under a second study, of T cells in Graves' hyperthyroidism and ophthalmopathy. That study adds: The blood repertoire included most of the expanded thyroid clonotypes above 0.001.

Sequenced material: peripheral blood mononuclear cells (PBMCs), taken at new diagnosis, from a patient treated with antithyroid drugs. This clonotype originated in a woman aged 35-60 years with Graves disease. This chain uses TRBV14 with TRBJ1-2; no clear D. CDR3 in DNA: TGTGCCAGCAGCCCTTACACCCATGCTAACTATGGCTACACCTTC. This translates into CASSPYTHANYGYTF. The full variable domain, rest sourced from reference TRBV14 and TRBJ1-2, is EAGVTQFPSHSVIEKGQTVTLRCDPISGHDNLYWYRRVMGKEIKFLLHFVKESKQDESGMPNNRFLAERTGGTYSTLKVQPAELEDSGVYFCASSPYTHANYGYTFGSGTRLTVV.